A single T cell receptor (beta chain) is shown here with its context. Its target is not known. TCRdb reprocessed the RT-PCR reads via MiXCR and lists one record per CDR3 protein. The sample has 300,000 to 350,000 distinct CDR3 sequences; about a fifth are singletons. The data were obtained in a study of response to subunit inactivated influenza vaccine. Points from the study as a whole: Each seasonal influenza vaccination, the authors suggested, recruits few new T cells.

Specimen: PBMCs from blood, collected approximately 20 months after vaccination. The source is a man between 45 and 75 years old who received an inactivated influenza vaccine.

CDR3 sequence: CASSPIIYNEQFF. The CDR3 DNA is TGTGCCAGCAGCCCTATAATCTACAATGAGCAGTTCTTC. The V gene is TRBV7-2, the J gene TRBJ2-1, with no clear D. The germline CDR1 and CDR2 sequences are SGHTA and FQGNSA. The CDR3 consists of 13 residues. Trimming took 5 bases from V and 3 from J, leaving 8 bases between them. Based on the CDR3 plus reference TRBV7-2 and TRBJ2-1, the full variable domain is GAGVSQSPSNKVTEKGKDVELRCDPISGHTALYWYRQSLGQGLEFLIYFQGNSAPDKSGLPSDRFSAERTGGSVSTLTIQRTQQEDSAVYLCASSPIIYNEQFFGPGTRLTVL.